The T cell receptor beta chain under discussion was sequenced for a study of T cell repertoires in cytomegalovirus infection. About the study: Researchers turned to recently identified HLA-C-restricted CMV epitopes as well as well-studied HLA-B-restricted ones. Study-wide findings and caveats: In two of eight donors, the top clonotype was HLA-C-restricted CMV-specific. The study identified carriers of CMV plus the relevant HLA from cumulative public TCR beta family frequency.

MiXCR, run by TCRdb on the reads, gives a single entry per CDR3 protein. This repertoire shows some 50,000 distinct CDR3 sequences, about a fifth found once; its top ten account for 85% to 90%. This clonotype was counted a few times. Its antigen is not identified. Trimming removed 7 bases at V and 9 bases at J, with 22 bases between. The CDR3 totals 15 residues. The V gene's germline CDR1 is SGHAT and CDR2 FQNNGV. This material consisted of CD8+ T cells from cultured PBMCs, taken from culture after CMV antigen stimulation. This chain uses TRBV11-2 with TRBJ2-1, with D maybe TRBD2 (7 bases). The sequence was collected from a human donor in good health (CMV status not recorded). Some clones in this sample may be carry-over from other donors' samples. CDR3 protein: CASTQGGGVGREQFF. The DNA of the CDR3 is TGTGCCAGCACCCAAGGGGGGGGGGTTGGCCGTGAGCAGTTCTTC.